Listed below are T cell receptor beta chains from one sample, sequenced in a study of cytomegalovirus exposure and HLA in healthy donors. Libraries were prepared by immunoSEQ multiplex PCR; TCRdb keeps only in-frame clonotypes and omits some of them. The profile covers about 180,000 clones, with about 85% appearing a single time and about 17% taken by the ten largest. Sequencing was carried out using PBMCs. Receptors were obtained from a man aged 18 to 29 in good health and CMV-seropositive. The CDR3 runs from the conserved cysteine through the conserved F or W. A D gene is named only where the DNA matches it firmly. Some rows mark clone size as missing; the rest say once, few, many or name a class of expanded clone.

d_gene	abundance	v_gene	j_gene	CDR3nt	CDR3aa
.	.	TRBV5-4	TRBJ2-1	TGTGCCAGCAGCTTGGGCGGCGGAGGCCACAATGAGCAGTTCTTC	CASSLGGGGHNEQFF
TRBD2	once	TRBV29-1	TRBJ2-2	TGCAGCTTCAGGGGGCCAGGACTAGCGGGAGTCGCCGGGGAGCTGTTTTTT	CSFRGPGLAGVAGELFF
.	.	TRBV30	TRBJ1-1	TGTGCCTGGAGCCCCTGGGCAGGGACTGAAGCTTTCTTT	CAWSPWAGTEAFF
TRBD1	.	TRBV6-5	TRBJ2-7	TGTGCCAGCAGTTACGGGGTTGGGGACAGGAGCTACGAGCAGTACTTC	CASSYGVGDRSYEQYF
.	.	TRBV27	TRBJ2-2	TGTGCCAGCAGTTTACTCAGGGGTAACACCGGGGAGCTGTTTTTT	CASSLLRGNTGELFF
.	once	TRBV28	TRBJ2-7	TGTGCCAGCAGTCCCGGGACAAATAAGCAGTACTTC	CASSPGTNKQYF
TRBD2	.	TRBV6-4	TRBJ2-3	TGTGCCAGCAGCGACACTAGCGGGGGCGCAGATACGCAGTATTTT	CASSDTSGGADTQYF
TRBD2	.	TRBV6-5	TRBJ2-7	TGTGCCAGCAGTTACGGACTAGCGGGGACCTCCTACGAGCAGTACTTC	CASSYGLAGTSYEQYF
TRBD2	.	TRBV27	TRBJ2-7	TGTGCCAGCAGTTTAGCGGGAGGGCCTCACTACGAGCAGTACTTC	CASSLAGGPHYEQYF
TRBD2	.	TRBV6-1	TRBJ2-5	TGTGCCAGCAGTGAAATGGGGGTTAGCGGGGGGACTTGGGAGACCCAGTACTTC	CASSEMGVSGGTWETQYF
.	.	TRBV27	TRBJ1-1	TGTGCCAGCAGTTCCCCCCTGGGGCGTTATGAAGCTTTCTTT	CASSSPLGRYEAFF
TRBD2	.	TRBV7-9	TRBJ2-3	TGTGCCAGCAGCCCACTAGCGGGGGGGCTGACAGATACGCAGTATTTT	CASSPLAGGLTDTQYF
TRBD1	.	TRBV4-1	TRBJ1-2	TGCGCCAGCAGCCAGATTGGACAGGGAGCTTATGGCTACACCTTC	CASSQIGQGAYGYTF
.	.	TRBV7-3	TRBJ1-2	TGTGCCAGCAGCTTAGGGGCGGGGGCTAACTATGGCTACACCTTC	CASSLGAGANYGYTF
.	.	TRBV28	TRBJ1-5	TGTGCCAGCAGTTTTAGGACTTATAGCAATCAGCCCCAGCATTTT	CASSFRTYSNQPQHF
.	.	TRBV18	TRBJ1-4	TGTGCCAGCTCACCGAGTCGAACAGGAGAAAAACTGTTTTTT	CASSPSRTGEKLFF
.	.	TRBV27	TRBJ2-5	TGTGCCAGCAGTTTATCTGGGGAGGAGACCCAGTACTTC	CASSLSGEETQYF
.	.	TRBV28	TRBJ2-5	TGTGCCAGCAGTAGGGAGCGGTTTGAGACCCAGTACTTC	CASSRERFETQYF
.	.	TRBV5-4	TRBJ1-2	TGTGCCAGCAGCTTGGGTTCGGGGGGAGGCTACACCTTC	CASSLGSGGGYTF
.	.	TRBV11-1	TRBJ2-3	TGTGCCAGCAGCTCGGTCAGCACAGATACGCAGTATTTT	CASSSVSTDTQYF
.	.	TRBV28	TRBJ2-7	TGTGCCAGCAGTACGGGATGGGGCCCCGGGGGGCGGCGAGGTTCCTACGAGCAGTACTTC	CASSTGWGPGGRRGSYEQYF
.	.	TRBV4-1	TRBJ2-1	TGCGCCAGCAGTAGCGGATCCATCTACAATGAGCAGTTCTTC	CASSSGSIYNEQFF
TRBD1	.	TRBV6-5	TRBJ1-4	TGTGCCAGCAGTTACTTAAGGACAGGGGGAAACGAAAAACTGTTTTTT	CASSYLRTGGNEKLFF
.	.	TRBV12-5	TRBJ2-1	TGTGCTAGTAACTCAGGGCCCAGCTCCTACAATGAGCAGTTCTTC	CASNSGPSSYNEQFF
TRBD2	.	TRBV18	TRBJ2-7	TGTGCCAGCTCACCATCCGCTAGCGGGGGGCGATCCTACGAGCAGTACTTC	CASSPSASGGRSYEQYF
TRBD1	.	TRBV28	TRBJ2-1	TGTGCCAGCAGTTCAAGGGTTCTGGGACAGCCGGGCGGGAATGAGCAGTTCTTC	CASSSRVLGQPGGNEQFF
TRBD2	.	TRBV2	TRBJ2-7	TGTGCCACCGATAGCGGGAGAATAGACGAGCAGTACTTC	CATDSGRIDEQYF
.	.	TRBV7-3	TRBJ1-1	TGTGCCAGCAGCCAACAGGAGAACACTGAAGCTTTCTTT	CASSQQENTEAFF
TRBD1	.	TRBV11-2	TRBJ1-2	TGTGCCAGCAGCTTAGATTTACAGGGGGTCGGCTACACCTTC	CASSLDLQGVGYTF
TRBD1	.	TRBV28	TRBJ2-7	TGTGCCAGCATCACTTCCTTAGGGACAGGGTCGTACGAGCAGTACTTC	CASITSLGTGSYEQYF
.	once	TRBV4-1	TRBJ2-7	TGCGCCAGCAGCCAAGGGCTGGACACCTCCTACGAGCAGTACTTC	CASSQGLDTSYEQYF
.	once	TRBV6-1	TRBJ1-4	TGTGCCAGCAGACGAGGCGGCAGGGTGGAAAAACTGTTTTTT	CASRRGGRVEKLFF
.	.	TRBV28	TRBJ1-1	TGTGCCAGCAGTTTAGGCAATCCCCGGACAGCTGAAGCTTTCTTT	CASSLGNPRTAEAFF
.	.	TRBV5-4	TRBJ2-3	TGTGCCAGCAGCGTAAGCACAGATACGCAGTATTTT	CASSVSTDTQYF
TRBD1	.	TRBV27	TRBJ1-1	TGTGCCAGCAGTTTTTGGACAGGCACTGAAGCTTTCTTT	CASSFWTGTEAFF
TRBD1	.	TRBV4-1	TRBJ2-5	TGCGCCAGCAGCCAAGATACGACAGGGGGCCCTATGGTGACCCAGTACTTC	CASSQDTTGGPMVTQYF
TRBD2	few	TRBV18	TRBJ2-1	TGTGCCAGCTCATTAGCGGGAGAGCAGTTCTTC	CASSLAGEQFF
.	.	TRBV11-2	TRBJ2-3	TGTGCCAGCAGCTCCTCAGATACGCAGTATTTT	CASSSSDTQYF
.	.	TRBV7-9	TRBJ1-1	TGTGCCAGCAGCGTGACAGGTACTGAAGCTTTCTTT	CASSVTGTEAFF
.	.	TRBV4-1	TRBJ2-5	TGCGCCAGCAGCCAAGATCGGCACAGGAAAGAGACCCAGTACTTC	CASSQDRHRKETQYF
.	.	TRBV28	TRBJ1-6	TGTGCCAGCAGAGGGGACTTCAGCTCCTATAATTCACCCCTCCACTTT	CASRGDFSSYNSPLHF
TRBD1	.	TRBV6-5	TRBJ1-5	TGTGCCAGTGGGACAGGGCAAAATCAGCCCCAGCATTTT	CASGTGQNQPQHF
.	.	TRBV19	TRBJ2-3	TGTGCCAGTAGTATGGAGGGGGGGCGCGGCACAGATACGCAGTATTTT	CASSMEGGRGTDTQYF